This TCR beta chain emerged from a study of blood T cells in healthy people across ages. The CDR3 covers 11 residues. From germline, CDR1 is SGHKS and CDR2 YYEKEE (reference sequence). V dropped 0 bases and J dropped 8 bases, with 3 bases sitting between them. Alongside a J-beta primer mix, a sample-barcoded 5' primer served in a second PCR lasting 7 to 11 cycles. Each TCR beta cDNA got a 12-nucleotide random molecular identifier. MiXCR, run by TCRdb on the 5' RACE reads, gives a single entry per CDR3 protein. The repertoire includes fewer than 800,000 distinct CDR3 sequences, about 34% of them detected once, and 15% sits in the top ten. There are many counts of this clonotype.

The receptor comes from an elderly woman in good health. The chain uses TRBV5-5 and TRBJ2-1; D gene ambiguous. The specimen sequenced was blood. CDR3 protein: CASSLDYEQFF. CDR3 in DNA: TGTGCCAGCAGCTTGGATTATGAGCAGTTCTTC.